The rows below give T cell receptor beta chains drawn from one sample of a study of long-term antiretroviral therapy in people with HIV. Method: immunoSEQ multiplex PCR; TCRdb's copy keeps in-frame clones and lacks some. The table records about 21,000 clones, just over 75% of them present only once. This material consisted of unsorted PBMCs, taken 2.2 years after starting antiretroviral therapy. These receptor sequences come from a man in his forties or fifties with HIV. CDR3s include the opening cysteine and the closing phenylalanine or tryptophan. Each record gives: clone size, V gene, D gene, J gene, CDR3 DNA, CDR3 protein. D genes are given only for firm matches. Rows give clone size only sometimes, using once, few, many, or a class for an expanded clone.

abundance: NA
v_gene: TRBV9
d_gene: NA
j_gene: TRBJ2-1
CDR3nt: TGTGCCAGCAGCGCCCCAGAGAATGAGCAGTTCTTC
CDR3aa: CASSAPENEQFF

abundance: NA
v_gene: TRBV28
d_gene: TRBD1
j_gene: TRBJ1-1
CDR3nt: TGTGCCAGCAGTTTTCAGGGACAGGGGGTGGTCTTT
CDR3aa: CASSFQGQGVVF

abundance: NA
v_gene: TRBV4-2
d_gene: NA
j_gene: TRBJ1-1
CDR3nt: TGTGCCAGCAGCCAAGATAGGCCTCTTTCTAAGACTGAAGCTTTCTTT
CDR3aa: CASSQDRPLSKTEAFF

abundance: NA
v_gene: TRBV19
d_gene: NA
j_gene: TRBJ2-2
CDR3nt: TGTGCCAGTAGTATAGTTGAGACAGCGAACACCGGGGAGCTGTTTTTT
CDR3aa: CASSIVETANTGELFF

abundance: NA
v_gene: TRBV29-1
d_gene: TRBD2
j_gene: TRBJ2-7
CDR3nt: TGCAGCGCCCGAAAGGGACTAGCGGGAGGTTCCTACGAGCAGTACTTC
CDR3aa: CSARKGLAGGSYEQYF

abundance: NA
v_gene: TRBV10-1
d_gene: NA
j_gene: TRBJ1-2
CDR3nt: TGCGCCAGCAGTCAGGGGCACAACTATGGCTACACCTTC
CDR3aa: CASSQGHNYGYTF

abundance: few
v_gene: TRBV9
d_gene: NA
j_gene: TRBJ1-2
CDR3nt: TGTGCCAGCAGCCCTCGGCCGCGTGACTATGGCTACACCTTC
CDR3aa: CASSPRPRDYGYTF

abundance: NA
v_gene: TRBV10-3
d_gene: NA
j_gene: TRBJ1-2
CDR3nt: TGTGCCATCAGTGAAGGACAGCTCAACTATGGCTACACCTTC
CDR3aa: CAISEGQLNYGYTF

abundance: few
v_gene: TRBV7-6
d_gene: NA
j_gene: TRBJ2-2
CDR3nt: TGTGCCAGCAGCCCAGCAATTAAAGCGAACACCGGGGAGCTGTTTTTT
CDR3aa: CASSPAIKANTGELFF

abundance: NA
v_gene: TRBV27
d_gene: NA
j_gene: TRBJ2-7
CDR3nt: TGTGCCAGCAGTTTCGGGGAATCCTACGAGCAGTACTTC
CDR3aa: CASSFGESYEQYF

abundance: NA
v_gene: TRBV7-9
d_gene: NA
j_gene: TRBJ1-2
CDR3nt: TGTGCCAGCAGCCCCCCCGGATCTACTTCGGGGTATGGCTACACCTTC
CDR3aa: CASSPPGSTSGYGYTF

abundance: NA
v_gene: TRBV2
d_gene: NA
j_gene: TRBJ1-5
CDR3nt: TGTGCCAGCAGTGATAAGGTAGGGGATCAGCCCCAGCATTTT
CDR3aa: CASSDKVGDQPQHF

abundance: NA
v_gene: TRBV6-5
d_gene: NA
j_gene: TRBJ2-7
CDR3nt: TGTGCCAGCAGTTACCGACACTCCGAGCAGTACTTC
CDR3aa: CASSYRHSEQYF

abundance: few
v_gene: TRBV25-1
d_gene: NA
j_gene: TRBJ1-6
CDR3nt: TGTGCCAGCAAACGTCCGAATTCACCCCTCCACTTT
CDR3aa: CASKRPNSPLHF

abundance: NA
v_gene: TRBV28
d_gene: NA
j_gene: TRBJ1-5
CDR3nt: TGTGCCAGCAGTCTACAGGGACGGGGCAATCAGCCCCAGCATTTT
CDR3aa: CASSLQGRGNQPQHF

abundance: NA
v_gene: TRBV27
d_gene: TRBD2
j_gene: TRBJ2-1
CDR3nt: TGTGCCAGCGGACTAGCGGGACTATACAATGAGCAGTTCTTC
CDR3aa: CASGLAGLYNEQFF

abundance: NA
v_gene: TRBV19
d_gene: NA
j_gene: TRBJ2-5
CDR3nt: TGTGCCAGTAGTATAGTGGCGGGAGAGACCCAGTACTTC
CDR3aa: CASSIVAGETQYF

abundance: NA
v_gene: TRBV11-3
d_gene: TRBD2
j_gene: TRBJ2-3
CDR3nt: TGTGCCAGCAGCCCCGGGACTAGCGGGGGGGCCGGGACAGATACGCAGTATTTT
CDR3aa: CASSPGTSGGAGTDTQYF

abundance: NA
v_gene: TRBV20-1
d_gene: TRBD2
j_gene: TRBJ2-3
CDR3nt: TGCAGTGCTAGGACCGGGACTAGGAGATCTTTT
CDR3aa: CSARTGTRRSF

abundance: once
v_gene: TRBV11-2
d_gene: NA
j_gene: TRBJ1-1
CDR3nt: TGTGCCAGCAGCCCAGGGACTGAAGCTTTCTTT
CDR3aa: CASSPGTEAFF

abundance: NA
v_gene: TRBV6-5
d_gene: TRBD1
j_gene: TRBJ2-7
CDR3nt: TGTGCCAGCAGTTACGGGGGACAGGGAACACGCGAGCAGTACTTC
CDR3aa: CASSYGGQGTREQYF

abundance: few
v_gene: TRBV27
d_gene: TRBD1
j_gene: TRBJ2-4
CDR3nt: TGTGCCAGCAGTTTCACAGGGGCGGGAAACATTCAGTACTTC
CDR3aa: CASSFTGAGNIQYF

abundance: NA
v_gene: TRBV28
d_gene: TRBD2
j_gene: TRBJ2-5
CDR3nt: TGTGCCAGCAGTTTATTCGGACTAGCGGGGGAGGAGACCCAGTACTTC
CDR3aa: CASSLFGLAGEETQYF

abundance: NA
v_gene: TRBV5-1
d_gene: TRBD1
j_gene: TRBJ2-2
CDR3nt: TGCGCCAGCAGCTTGGCCTTGGGACAGTCGAACACCGGGGAGCTGTTTTTT
CDR3aa: CASSLALGQSNTGELFF

abundance: NA
v_gene: TRBV18
d_gene: NA
j_gene: TRBJ2-5
CDR3nt: TGTGCCAGCTCACCCGACGGCCACCAAGAGACCCAGTACTTC
CDR3aa: CASSPDGHQETQYF

abundance: few
v_gene: TRBV5-1
d_gene: NA
j_gene: TRBJ2-7
CDR3nt: TGCGCCAGCAGCGCGGACGGGAACTACGAGCAGTACTTC
CDR3aa: CASSADGNYEQYF

abundance: NA
v_gene: TRBV7-3
d_gene: NA
j_gene: TRBJ1-4
CDR3nt: TGTGCCAGCAGCTTAAGAATAAGAGGGGGGGGTTCGGTCTCTGATGAAAAACTGTTTTTT
CDR3aa: CASSLRIRGGGSVSDEKLFF

abundance: NA
v_gene: TRBV7-6
d_gene: NA
j_gene: TRBJ2-7
CDR3nt: TGTGCCAGCAGCTTAGGGCAGGAACTTTACGAGCAGTACTTC
CDR3aa: CASSLGQELYEQYF

abundance: NA
v_gene: TRBV6-5
d_gene: NA
j_gene: TRBJ1-1
CDR3nt: TGTGCCAGCAGTTACCGGGCCACGGAGGGCACTGAAGCTTTCTTT
CDR3aa: CASSYRATEGTEAFF

abundance: NA
v_gene: TRBV29-1
d_gene: TRBD2
j_gene: TRBJ2-7
CDR3nt: TGCAGCGTTGAAGGGACTAGCGGGAGGGCCGGGTACGAGCAGTACTTC
CDR3aa: CSVEGTSGRAGYEQYF

abundance: NA
v_gene: TRBV27
d_gene: NA
j_gene: TRBJ2-7
CDR3nt: TGTGCCAGCGGTCGGGGGGCGGGATCCTACGAGCAGTACTTC
CDR3aa: CASGRGAGSYEQYF

abundance: few
v_gene: TRBV19
d_gene: NA
j_gene: TRBJ2-2
CDR3nt: TGTGCCAGTAGTGGGACGGGCACCGGGGAGCTGTTTTTT
CDR3aa: CASSGTGTGELFF

abundance: NA
v_gene: TRBV25-1
d_gene: NA
j_gene: TRBJ1-5
CDR3nt: TGTGCCAGCAGTGGACAGCATAATCAGCCCCAGCATTTT
CDR3aa: CASSGQHNQPQHF

abundance: NA
v_gene: TRBV6-5
d_gene: NA
j_gene: TRBJ2-3
CDR3nt: TGTGCCAGCAGTTATGTAGGCGGCCGCACAGATACGCAGTATTTT
CDR3aa: CASSYVGGRTDTQYF

abundance: few
v_gene: TRBV11-1
d_gene: NA
j_gene: TRBJ2-7
CDR3nt: TGTGCCAGCAGCCTAGACAGGTTCGAGCAGTACTTC
CDR3aa: CASSLDRFEQYF

abundance: NA
v_gene: TRBV6-6
d_gene: TRBD1
j_gene: TRBJ2-2
CDR3nt: TGTGCCAGCAGCCGAAACAGGGGCGCGAACACCGGGGAGCTGTTTTTT
CDR3aa: CASSRNRGANTGELFF

abundance: NA
v_gene: TRBV9
d_gene: NA
j_gene: TRBJ2-7
CDR3nt: TGTGCCAGCAGCGTAGAGGGAGGGGGATACGAGCAGTACTTC
CDR3aa: CASSVEGGGYEQYF

abundance: NA
v_gene: TRBV7-9
d_gene: NA
j_gene: TRBJ1-5
CDR3nt: TGTGCCAGCAGCTACGGTTTAGGGGGGGTCAATCAGCCCCAGCATTTT
CDR3aa: CASSYGLGGVNQPQHF

abundance: NA
v_gene: TRBV14
d_gene: TRBD2
j_gene: TRBJ2-3
CDR3nt: TGTGCCAGCAGCCAAGATCAGCGGACTAGCGGCACAGATACGCAGTATTTT
CDR3aa: CASSQDQRTSGTDTQYF

abundance: NA
v_gene: TRBV28
d_gene: NA
j_gene: TRBJ1-1
CDR3nt: TGTGCCAGCAGTACACAGGGAAGTGAAGCTTTCTTT
CDR3aa: CASSTQGSEAFF

abundance: NA
v_gene: TRBV28
d_gene: NA
j_gene: TRBJ2-4
CDR3nt: TGTGCCAGCAGTCCCTCAGGGGGGGCAGCCAAAAACATTCAGTACTTC
CDR3aa: CASSPSGGAAKNIQYF

abundance: NA
v_gene: TRBV9
d_gene: NA
j_gene: TRBJ2-5
CDR3nt: TGTGCCAGCAGCGTAACGAGTGGTCTGAGGGAGACCCAGTACTTC
CDR3aa: CASSVTSGLRETQYF

abundance: NA
v_gene: TRBV7-2
d_gene: NA
j_gene: TRBJ1-3
CDR3nt: TGTGCCAGCAGCACCGCGGGGGGCTCAGGAAACACCATATATTTT
CDR3aa: CASSTAGGSGNTIYF

abundance: NA
v_gene: TRBV5-1
d_gene: NA
j_gene: TRBJ2-5
CDR3nt: TGCGCCAGCAGCTTCAACTCGGAGGAGACCCAGTACTTC
CDR3aa: CASSFNSEETQYF

abundance: NA
v_gene: TRBV6-5
d_gene: TRBD2
j_gene: TRBJ2-7
CDR3nt: TGTGCCAGCAGTCTAGCGGGGGGGGGCTACGAGCAGTACTTC
CDR3aa: CASSLAGGGYEQYF

abundance: once
v_gene: TRBV6-1
d_gene: TRBD1
j_gene: TRBJ2-7
CDR3nt: TGTGCCAGCAGCCCCCGGACAGGGGGCGCGTACGAGCAGTACTTC
CDR3aa: CASSPRTGGAYEQYF

abundance: NA
v_gene: TRBV6-4
d_gene: TRBD1
j_gene: TRBJ2-7
CDR3nt: TGTGCCAGCAGTCCCAATATTGGACAGGGCGAGCAGTACTTC
CDR3aa: CASSPNIGQGEQYF

abundance: NA
v_gene: TRBV9
d_gene: TRBD2
j_gene: TRBJ2-3
CDR3nt: TGTGCCAGCAGCGCCCGAAGTTTGCGGGGGGTTGGAGATACGCAGTATTTT
CDR3aa: CASSARSLRGVGDTQYF

abundance: NA
v_gene: TRBV30
d_gene: NA
j_gene: TRBJ2-2
CDR3nt: TGTGCCTGGAGTGTCGGGAGCCATGACACCGGGGAGCTGTTTTTT
CDR3aa: CAWSVGSHDTGELFF